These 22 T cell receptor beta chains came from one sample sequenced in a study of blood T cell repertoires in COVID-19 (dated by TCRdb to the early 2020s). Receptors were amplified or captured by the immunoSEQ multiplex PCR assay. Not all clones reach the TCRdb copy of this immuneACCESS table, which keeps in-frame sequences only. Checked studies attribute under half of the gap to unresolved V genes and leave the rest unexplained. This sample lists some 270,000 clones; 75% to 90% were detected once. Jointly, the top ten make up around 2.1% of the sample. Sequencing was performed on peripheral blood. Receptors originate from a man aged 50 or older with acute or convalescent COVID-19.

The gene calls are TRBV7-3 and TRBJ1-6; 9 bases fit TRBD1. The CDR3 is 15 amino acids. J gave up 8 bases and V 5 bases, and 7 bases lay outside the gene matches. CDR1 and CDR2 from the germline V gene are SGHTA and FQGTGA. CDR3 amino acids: CASSTSGQGYSPLHF. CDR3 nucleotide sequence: TGTGCCAGCAGCACCTCGGGACAGGGTTATTCACCCCTCCACTTT.

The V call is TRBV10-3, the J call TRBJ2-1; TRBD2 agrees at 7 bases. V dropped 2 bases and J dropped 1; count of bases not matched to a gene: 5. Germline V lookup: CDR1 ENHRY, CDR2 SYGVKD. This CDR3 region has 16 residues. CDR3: CAISEGLVQSYNEQFF. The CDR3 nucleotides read TGTGCCATCAGTGAGGGACTAGTGCAGTCCTACAATGAGCAGTTCTTC.

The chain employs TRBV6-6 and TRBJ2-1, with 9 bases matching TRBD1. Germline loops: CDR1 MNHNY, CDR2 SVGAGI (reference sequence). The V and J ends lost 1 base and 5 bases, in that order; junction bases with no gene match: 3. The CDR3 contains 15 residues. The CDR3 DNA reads TGTGCCAGCAGTTACTTACAGGGGGCGAACAATGAGCAGTTCTTC. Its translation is CASSYLQGANNEQFF.

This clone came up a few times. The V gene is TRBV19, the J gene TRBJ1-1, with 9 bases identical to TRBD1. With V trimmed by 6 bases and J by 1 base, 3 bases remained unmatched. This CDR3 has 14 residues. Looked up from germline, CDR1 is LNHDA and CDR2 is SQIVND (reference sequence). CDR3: CASSRTGANTEAFF. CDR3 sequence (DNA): TGTGCCAGTAGCCGGACAGGGGCGAACACTGAAGCTTTCTTT.

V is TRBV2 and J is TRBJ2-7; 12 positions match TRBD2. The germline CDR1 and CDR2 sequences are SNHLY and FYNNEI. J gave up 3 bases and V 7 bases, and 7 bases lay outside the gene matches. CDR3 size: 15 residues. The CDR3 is CASTILAGGLYEQYF. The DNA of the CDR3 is TGTGCCAGCACCATACTAGCGGGGGGCCTCTACGAGCAGTACTTC.

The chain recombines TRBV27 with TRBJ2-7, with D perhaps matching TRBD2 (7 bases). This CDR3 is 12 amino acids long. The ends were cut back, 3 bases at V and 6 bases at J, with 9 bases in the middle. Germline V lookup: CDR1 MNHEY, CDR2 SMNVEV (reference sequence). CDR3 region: CASSLGGAEQYF. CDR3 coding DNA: TGTGCCAGCAGTTTGGGGGGGGCCGAGCAGTACTTC.

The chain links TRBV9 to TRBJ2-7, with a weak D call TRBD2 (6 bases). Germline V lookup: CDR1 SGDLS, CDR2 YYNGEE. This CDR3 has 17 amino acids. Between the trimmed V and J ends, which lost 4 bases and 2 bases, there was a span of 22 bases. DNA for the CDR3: TGTGCCAGCAGCCCCCCTCTGGGGACTCAAAGGACCTACGAGCAGTACTTC. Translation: CASSPPLGTQRTYEQYF.

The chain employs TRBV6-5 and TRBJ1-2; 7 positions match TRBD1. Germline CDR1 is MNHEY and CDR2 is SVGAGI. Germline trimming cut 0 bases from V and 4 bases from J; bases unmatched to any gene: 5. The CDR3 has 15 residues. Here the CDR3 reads CASSYSEGAGYGYTF. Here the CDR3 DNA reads TGTGCCAGCAGTTACTCGGAGGGGGCGGGCTATGGCTACACCTTC.

CDR3 sequence (DNA): TGTGCCACCAGCAGCCGGGACACCTTCTCTGGAAACACCATATATTTT. It specifies CATSSRDTFSGNTIYF. The J gene is TRBJ1-3, the V gene TRBV15, with D tentatively TRBD1 (6 bases). The germline V gene encodes CDR1 LNHNV and CDR2 YYDKDF (reference sequence). Trimming left V 3 bases short and J 0 bases short, with 12 bases between. The CDR3 loop spans 16 amino acids.

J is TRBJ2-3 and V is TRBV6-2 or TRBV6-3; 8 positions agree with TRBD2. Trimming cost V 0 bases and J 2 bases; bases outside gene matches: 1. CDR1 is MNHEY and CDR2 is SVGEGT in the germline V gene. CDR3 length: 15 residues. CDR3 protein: CASSYSSGNTDTQYF. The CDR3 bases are TGTGCCAGCAGTTACTCTAGCGGGAACACAGATACGCAGTATTTT.

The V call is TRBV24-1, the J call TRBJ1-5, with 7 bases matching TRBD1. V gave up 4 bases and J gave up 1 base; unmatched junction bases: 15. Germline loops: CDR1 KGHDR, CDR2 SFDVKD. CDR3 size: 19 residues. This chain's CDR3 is CATSDFPPRHRGSNQPQHF. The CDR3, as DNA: TGTGCCACCAGTGACTTCCCTCCCCGACACAGGGGAAGCAATCAGCCCCAGCATTTT.

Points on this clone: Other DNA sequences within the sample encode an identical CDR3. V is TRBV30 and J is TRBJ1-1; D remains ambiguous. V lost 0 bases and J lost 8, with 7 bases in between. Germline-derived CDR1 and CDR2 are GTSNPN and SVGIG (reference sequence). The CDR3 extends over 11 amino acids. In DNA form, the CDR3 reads TGTGCCTGGAGTGTCGGCGGAGAAGCTTTCTTT. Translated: CAWSVGGEAFF.

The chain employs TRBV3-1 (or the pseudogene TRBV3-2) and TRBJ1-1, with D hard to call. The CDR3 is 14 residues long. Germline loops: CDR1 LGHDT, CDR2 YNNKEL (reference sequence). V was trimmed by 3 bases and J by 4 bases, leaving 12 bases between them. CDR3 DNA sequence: TGTGCCAGCAGCCAGTATAGAGGAGGCACTGAAGCTTTCTTT. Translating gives CASSQYRGGTEAFF.

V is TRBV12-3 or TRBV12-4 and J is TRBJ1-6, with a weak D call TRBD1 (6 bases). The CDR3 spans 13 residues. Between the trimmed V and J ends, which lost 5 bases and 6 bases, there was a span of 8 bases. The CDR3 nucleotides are TGTGCCAGCAGTACAGGGTCTAATTCACCCCTCCACTTT. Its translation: CASSTGSNSPLHF.

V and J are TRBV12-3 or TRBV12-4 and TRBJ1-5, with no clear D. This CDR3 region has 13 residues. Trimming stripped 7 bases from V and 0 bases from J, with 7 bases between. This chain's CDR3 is CASTVGSNQPQHF. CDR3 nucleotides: TGTGCCAGCACCGTCGGTAGCAATCAGCCCCAGCATTTT.

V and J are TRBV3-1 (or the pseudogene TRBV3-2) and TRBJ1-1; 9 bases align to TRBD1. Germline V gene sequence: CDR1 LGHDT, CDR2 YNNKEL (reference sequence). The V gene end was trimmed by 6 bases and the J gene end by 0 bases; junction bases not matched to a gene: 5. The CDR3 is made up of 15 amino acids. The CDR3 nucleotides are TGTGCCAGCAGGTTACAGGGGGCCCTGAACACTGAAGCTTTCTTT. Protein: CASRLQGALNTEAFF.

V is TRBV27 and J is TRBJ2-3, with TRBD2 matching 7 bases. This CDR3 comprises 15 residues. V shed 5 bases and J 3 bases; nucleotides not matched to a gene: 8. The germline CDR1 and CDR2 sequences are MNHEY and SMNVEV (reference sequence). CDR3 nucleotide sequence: TGTGCCAGCAGTCTAACTAGCGTGGGGACAGATACGCAGTATTTT. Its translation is CASSLTSVGTDTQYF.

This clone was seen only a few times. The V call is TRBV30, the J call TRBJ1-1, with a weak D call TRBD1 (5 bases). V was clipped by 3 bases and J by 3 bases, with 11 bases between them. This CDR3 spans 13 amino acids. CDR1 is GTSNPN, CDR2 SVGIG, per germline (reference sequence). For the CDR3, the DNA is TGTGCCTGGAGCAGTTGGGGGGACACTGAAGCTTTCTTT. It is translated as CAWSSWGDTEAFF.

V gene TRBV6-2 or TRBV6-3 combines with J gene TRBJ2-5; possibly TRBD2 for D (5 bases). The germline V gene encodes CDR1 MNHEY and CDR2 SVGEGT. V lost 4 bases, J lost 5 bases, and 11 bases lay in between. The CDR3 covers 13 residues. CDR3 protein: CASSWRVGETQYF. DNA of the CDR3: TGTGCCAGCAGTTGGCGGGTGGGGGAGACCCAGTACTTC.

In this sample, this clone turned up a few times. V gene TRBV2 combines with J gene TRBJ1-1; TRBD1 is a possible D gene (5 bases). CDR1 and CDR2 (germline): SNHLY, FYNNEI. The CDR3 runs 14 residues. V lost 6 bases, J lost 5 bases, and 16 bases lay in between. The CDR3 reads CASRGTGAGTEAFF. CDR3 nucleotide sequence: TGTGCCAGCAGGGGAACAGGCGCGGGAACTGAAGCTTTCTTT. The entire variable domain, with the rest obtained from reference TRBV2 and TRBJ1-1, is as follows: EPEVTQTPSHQVTQMGQEVILRCVPISNHLYFYWYRQILGQKVEFLVSFYNNEISEKSEIFDDQFSVERPDGSNFTLKIRSTKLEDSAMYFCASRGTGAGTEAFFGQGTRLTVV.

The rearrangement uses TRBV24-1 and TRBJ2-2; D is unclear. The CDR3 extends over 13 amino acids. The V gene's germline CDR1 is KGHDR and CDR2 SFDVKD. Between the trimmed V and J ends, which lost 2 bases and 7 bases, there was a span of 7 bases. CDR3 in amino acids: CATSDSPFGELFF. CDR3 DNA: TGTGCCACCAGTGATTCTCCGTTCGGGGAGCTGTTTTTT.

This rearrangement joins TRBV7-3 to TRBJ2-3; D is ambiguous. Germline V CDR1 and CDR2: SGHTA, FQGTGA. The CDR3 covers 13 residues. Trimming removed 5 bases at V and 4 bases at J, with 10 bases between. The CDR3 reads CASSVRLPDTQYF. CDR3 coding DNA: TGTGCCAGCAGCGTCCGACTGCCAGATACGCAGTATTTT.